A selection of T cell receptor beta chains follows, all from one sample in a study of neurological immune-mediated disorders. TCRdb fed the 5' RACE reads into MiXCR, producing one record per CDR3 protein. The sample lists approximately 23,000 distinct CDR3 sequences; roughly a tenth were seen once. Sequenced: PBMCs. The receptor source for this set is a woman aged 55-69 years with HTLV-1-associated myelopathy (HAM/TSP). The CDR3 runs from the conserved cysteine through the conserved F or W. D genes are given only for firm matches. Size values are once, few and many counts, or a class for expanded clones, and some rows have none.

j_gene | d_gene | abundance | v_gene | len | CDR3aa | CDR3nt
TRBJ1-6 | - | many | TRBV20-1 | 13 | CSARFDSASPLHF | TGCAGTGCTAGATTCGACAGTGCCTCACCCCTCCACTTT
TRBJ2-3 | TRBD2 | many | TRBV11-2 | 17 | CASSLDVRGGGTDTQYF | TGTGCCAGCAGCTTAGATGTGCGGGGGGGCGGCACAGATACGCAGTATTTT
TRBJ2-2 | - | many | TRBV7-8 | 15 | CASSLALSGFGELFF | TGTGCCAGCAGCTTAGCTCTTTCAGGGTTCGGGGAGCTGTTTTTT
TRBJ2-1 | - | many | TRBV5-1 | 14 | CASYKQGTYNEQFF | TGCGCCAGCTATAAGCAGGGAACCTACAATGAGCAGTTCTTC
TRBJ2-1 | - | many | TRBV7-9 | 13 | CASSSAEYNEQFF | TGTGCCAGCAGCTCGGCAGAGTACAATGAGCAGTTCTTC
TRBJ2-7 | - | many | TRBV7-2 | 13 | CASRGHLAYEQYF | TGTGCCAGCAGAGGACACTTGGCCTACGAGCAGTACTTC
TRBJ2-1 | TRBD1 | many | TRBV7-8 | 17 | CASSQMDRASERDEQFF | TGTGCCAGCAGCCAAATGGACAGGGCATCAGAGAGGGATGAGCAGTTCTTC
TRBJ1-6 | - | many | TRBV30 | 14 | CAYTRNSGQSPLHF | TGTGCCTACACGCGGAACTCGGGTCAGTCACCCCTCCACTTT
TRBJ2-3 | - | few | TRBV20-1 | 15 | CSAKGLEDVTDTQYF | TGCAGTGCTAAAGGCTTAGAAGATGTTACAGATACGCAGTATTTT
TRBJ1-1 | - | many | TRBV11-3 | 13 | CASSATGSGEAFF | TGTGCCAGCAGCGCCACAGGATCCGGTGAAGCTTTCTTT
TRBJ2-7 | TRBD2 | many | TRBV30 | 14 | CACHKTGGSYEQYF | TGTGCCTGCCACAAGACCGGGGGGTCCTACGAGCAGTACTTC
TRBJ2-7 | TRBD1 | many | TRBV20-1 | 13 | CSARPRGLHEQYF | TGCAGTGCTAGACCCAGGGGGCTTCACGAGCAGTACTTC
TRBJ2-7 | - | many | TRBV20-1 | 13 | CSAREGTPYEQYF | TGCAGTGCTAGAGAGGGGACACCCTACGAGCAGTACTTC
TRBJ2-1 | TRBD2 | - | TRBV29-1 | 13 | CSLSGGPVNEQFF | TGCAGTTTATCGGGGGGGCCAGTCAATGAGCAGTTCTTC
TRBJ1-3 | - | many | TRBV5-1 | 15 | CASSGGGGRRNTIYF | TGCGCCAGCAGCGGCGGCGGGGGGCGCAGAAACACCATATATTTT
TRBJ1-4 | - | many | TRBV6-5 | 15 | CASSLGQGAYEKLFF | TGTGCCAGCAGTTTGGGGCAAGGGGCTTATGAAAAACTGTTTTTT
TRBJ2-6 | - | few | TRBV11-2 | 16 | CASSLSRSSGANVLTF | TGTGCCAGCAGCTTATCTCGGTCCTCTGGGGCCAACGTCCTGACTTTC
TRBJ1-3 | - | many | TRBV5-1 | 14 | CASRDSHSGNTIYF | TGCGCCAGCAGGGACAGCCACTCTGGAAACACCATATATTTT
TRBJ2-7 | - | many | TRBV20-1 | 14 | CSAPRVGGAGEQYF | TGCAGTGCCCCCCGGGTGGGCGGGGCTGGAGAGCAGTACTTC
TRBJ1-5 | TRBD1 | medium-sized | TRBV12-5 | 16 | CASGPRTGARNQPQHF | TGTGCTAGTGGTCCACGGACAGGGGCTCGCAATCAGCCCCAGCATTTT
TRBJ1-2 | - | many | TRBV6-5 | 12 | CASSSGRNGYTF | TGTGCCAGCAGTTCAGGGAGGAATGGCTACACCTTC
TRBJ2-7 | - | many | TRBV7-9 | 16 | CASKSIIGRTTYEQYF | TGTGCCAGCAAATCTATAATTGGCCGTACTACCTACGAGCAGTACTTC
TRBJ2-4 | TRBD1 | many | TRBV30 | 16 | CAWSSGQAMGKNIQYF | TGTGCCTGGAGTTCGGGACAGGCCATGGGCAAAAACATTCAGTACTTC
TRBJ1-4 | TRBD1 | - | TRBV30 | 14 | CAWGRTGQNEKLFF | TGTGCCTGGGGGAGGACAGGGCAGAATGAAAAACTGTTTTTT
TRBJ2-7 | TRBD1 | few | TRBV9 | 15 | CASSVGAGGAYEQYF | TGTGCCAGCAGCGTAGGCGCAGGGGGCGCCTACGAGCAGTACTTC
TRBJ1-2 | - | many | TRBV6-5 | 15 | CASSYQGWGNYGYTF | TGTGCCAGCAGTTACCAGGGCTGGGGGAACTATGGCTACACCTTC
TRBJ1-1 | - | many | TRBV7-9 | 12 | CASRVMSTEAFF | TGTGCCAGCAGGGTTATGAGCACTGAAGCTTTCTTT
TRBJ2-4 | TRBD2 | many | TRBV20-1 | 15 | CSARDGARGANIQYF | TGCAGTGCTAGAGATGGGGCGCGGGGGGCGAACATTCAGTACTTC
TRBJ1-2 | - | many | TRBV20-1 | 16 | CSARDPGTLWSYGYTF | TGCAGTGCTAGAGATCCCGGGACACTTTGGAGCTATGGCTACACCTTC
TRBJ2-3 | - | many | TRBV20-1 | 14 | CSARAGPGGDTQYF | TGCAGTGCTAGAGCGGGGCCCGGGGGAGATACGCAGTATTTT
TRBJ1-2 | TRBD1 | many | TRBV5-1 | 16 | CASSSRGQGAMDGYTF | TGCGCCAGCAGCTCCCGGGGACAGGGGGCGATGGATGGCTACACCTTC
TRBJ1-5 | - | many | TRBV20-1 | 14 | CSARYQGSNQPQHF | TGCAGTGCTAGATACCAGGGAAGCAATCAGCCCCAGCATTTT
TRBJ2-1 | TRBD2 | many | TRBV18 | 15 | CASSASGGATNEQFF | TGTGCCAGCTCAGCGAGCGGGGGGGCAACCAATGAGCAGTTCTTC
TRBJ2-3 | - | many | TRBV5-1 | 14 | CASSPGPKEDTQYF | TGCGCCAGCAGCCCAGGCCCCAAGGAAGATACGCAGTATTTT
TRBJ1-3 | - | - | TRBV20-1 | 13 | CSAPSGRGNTIYF | TGCAGTGCCCCTTCCGGCAGGGGAAACACCATATATTTT
TRBJ2-2 | - | many | TRBV20-1 | 14 | CSAREREDTGELFF | TGCAGTGCTAGAGAGAGGGAGGACACCGGGGAGCTGTTTTTT
TRBJ2-1 | - | many | TRBV20-1 | 14 | CSADIRDSYNEQFF | TGCAGTGCGGATATAAGAGACTCCTACAATGAGCAGTTCTTC
TRBJ2-3 | TRBD1 | once | TRBV5-1 | 17 | CASSLGTGGAVTDTQYF | TGCGCCAGCAGCTTGGGGACAGGGGGCGCCGTCACAGATACGCAGTATTTT
TRBJ2-3 | TRBD1 | many | TRBV20-1 | 13 | CSGRTGPGDTQYF | TGCAGTGGTAGGACAGGCCCCGGGGATACGCAGTATTTT
TRBJ1-2 | TRBD1 | many | TRBV20-1 | 15 | CSAIDRGWTNSGYTF | TGCAGTGCTATCGACAGGGGCTGGACGAACAGCGGCTACACCTTC
TRBJ1-6 | TRBD1 | many | TRBV3-1 | 17 | CASGSTGGGWYNSPLHF | TGTGCCAGCGGCTCAACAGGGGGCGGATGGTATAATTCACCCCTCCACTTT
TRBJ2-2 | TRBD1 | many | TRBV5-1 | 14 | CASSRDREYGELFF | TGCGCCAGCAGCCGGGACAGGGAATACGGGGAGCTGTTTTTT
TRBJ1-2 | - | - | TRBV2 | 13 | CASSQDGNYGYTF | TGTGCCAGCAGTCAGGACGGGAACTATGGCTACACCTTC
TRBJ1-1 | - | many | TRBV20-1 | 16 | CSAREMGQLRNTEAFF | TGCAGTGCTAGAGAGATGGGGCAGCTAAGGAACACTGAAGCTTTCTTT
TRBJ1-1 | - | many | TRBV5-1 | 15 | CASSLNAGANTEAFF | TGCGCCAGCAGCTTGAACGCGGGGGCGAACACTGAAGCTTTCTTT
TRBJ2-2 | TRBD1 | many | TRBV20-1 | 15 | CSARGDRVGAGELFF | TGCAGTGCTAGAGGGGACAGGGTAGGCGCCGGGGAGCTGTTTTTT
TRBJ1-1 | - | many | TRBV27 | 14 | CASSLGPMNTEAFF | TGTGCCAGCAGTTTAGGACCCATGAACACTGAAGCTTTCTTT
TRBJ2-7 | - | - | TRBV5-1 | 14 | CASASDGSLDEQYF | TGCGCCAGCGCATCGGACGGTTCGTTGGACGAGCAGTACTTC
TRBJ2-1 | TRBD1 | many | TRBV5-1 | 16 | CASSKWTGQAYNEQFF | TGCGCCAGCAGCAAATGGACAGGGCAGGCCTACAATGAGCAGTTCTTC
TRBJ2-1 | - | many | TRBV29-1 | 10 | CSVGENEQFF | TGCAGCGTCGGAGAGAATGAGCAGTTCTTC